Sequencing of this T cell receptor beta chain was carried out in a study of CD8+CD57+ T cells in acquired aplastic anemia. At the level of the study: Roughly 3.2 ug was the average amount of DNA from sorted CD4+ and CD8+ cells. Broader study findings: Roughly 30 CD8+ CDR3 sequences occurred in both the patients and the controls. Controls and patients did not differ significantly in CD8+ Simpson's diversity.

Patients chosen for sequencing had CD8+CD57+ cells that had expanded, as shown by flow cytometry. This clonotype appeared a few times. Its target is unknown. Germline CDR1 and CDR2: SGHTA and FQGNSA. The CDR3 is 14 amino acids. Trimming cost V 5 bases and J 4 bases, with 13 bases left between them. TCR beta VDJ and CDR3 profiles were obtained from a genomic DNA template. TCRdb ran MiXCR on the reads and lists one entry per CDR3 protein. The table has 190,000 or so distinct CDR3 sequences, under 50% seen once. The chain recombines TRBV7-2 with TRBJ2-3; tentative D call: TRBD2 (5 bases). The source material was sorted CD4+, CD8+, or CD8+CD57+ T cells (not recorded which) from PBMCs. The receptor comes from a human donor with aplastic anemia. The CDR3 nucleotides are TGTGCCAGCAGCCTACTAGGATTTGCAGATACGCAGTATTTT. It yields the protein CASSLLGFADTQYF.